These 31 T cell receptor beta chains share one sample of origin, sequenced in a study of blood T cell repertoires in COVID-19. Generated by immunoSEQ multiplex PCR, the TCRdb table keeps only in-frame clones and is missing some. Among about 26,000 clones, 70% to 90% were seen once, and the ten largest hold around 2.8%. Sequenced sample: peripheral blood. These receptors were obtained from a human donor in a cohort sampled during active COVID-19.

The V call is TRBV10-3, the J call TRBJ2-7; D perhaps matches TRBD1 (5 bases). The V and J ends lost 1 base and 2 bases respectively, with 6 bases between them. CDR3 length: 13 amino acids. Germline V gene data show CDR1 as ENHRY and CDR2 as SYGVKD. CDR3 nucleotides: TGTGCCATCAGTGAGTACAGGCCCTACGAGCAGTACTTC. Residues: CAISEYRPYEQYF.

The chain carries TRBV7-9 and TRBJ2-1; TRBD2 aligns across 7 bases. V gave up 5 bases and J gave up 7 bases; unmatched junction bases: 14. The CDR3 has 16 amino acids. CDR1 and CDR2 (germline): SEHNR, FQNEAQ (reference sequence). The CDR3 protein is CASSVNLAGATNEQFF. CDR3 bases: TGTGCCAGCAGCGTAAATCTGGCGGGAGCCACAAATGAGCAGTTCTTC.

The chain links TRBV30 to TRBJ2-5, with 11 bases fitting TRBD2. Trimming at V came to 5 bases and at J to 1 base, leaving 3 bases not matched to a gene. From germline, CDR1 is GTSNPN and CDR2 SVGIG (reference sequence). The CDR3 is 14 amino acids. The DNA for the CDR3 is TGTGCCTGGTCTAGCGGGGGGTTCCAAGAGACCCAGTACTTC. Amino acid sequence: CAWSSGGFQETQYF.

The chain employs TRBV11-2 and TRBJ1-2; 8 bases match TRBD1. The germline V gene has CDR1 SGHAT and CDR2 FQNNGV. The CDR3 runs 14 residues. With V trimmed by 1 base and J by 4 bases, 2 bases remained unmatched. The CDR3 nucleotides are TGTGCCAGCAGCTTAGGGGACAGGTTCTATGGCTACACCTTC. Translated, it gives CASSLGDRFYGYTF. The entire variable domain, with the rest obtained from reference TRBV11-2 and TRBJ1-2, is as follows: EAGVAQSPRYKIIEKRQSVAFWCNPISGHATLYWYQQILGQGPKLLIQFQNNGVVDDSQLPKDRFSAERLKGVDSTLKIQPAKLEDSAVYLCASSLGDRFYGYTFGSGTRLTVV.

This clone was recorded a few times. The chain uses TRBV4-1 and TRBJ2-5, with 9 bases that match TRBD1. Germline trimming cut 3 bases from V and 4 bases from J; bases unmatched to any gene: 12. Germline CDR1 reads MGHRA; CDR2 reads YSYEKL. The CDR3 extends over 17 amino acids. CDR3 sequence: CASSQTNRDRAPETQYF. Here the CDR3 DNA reads TGCGCCAGCAGCCAGACAAACCGGGACAGGGCCCCAGAGACCCAGTACTTC.

J is TRBJ2-1 and V is TRBV19; 11 bases align to TRBD2. The CDR3 has 19 amino acids. V gave up 0 bases and J gave up 3 bases; unmatched junction bases: 10. Germline lookup yields CDR1 LNHDA and CDR2 SQIVND (reference sequence). CDR3: CASSIEAGLADLLYNEQFF. CDR3 DNA: TGTGCCAGTAGTATAGAGGCGGGACTAGCGGATCTCCTCTACAATGAGCAGTTCTTC.

The chain combines TRBV5-1 with TRBJ2-3, with TRBD1 as a possible D gene (5 bases). The ends were cut back, 0 bases at V and 6 bases at J, with 11 bases in the middle. The germline gives CDR1 SGHRS, CDR2 YFSETQ. The CDR3 length is 14 residues. The CDR3 sequence: CASSLGGQGDTQYF. As DNA, the CDR3 is TGCGCCAGCAGCTTGGGCGGACAAGGGGATACGCAGTATTTT.

J is TRBJ2-3 and V is TRBV7-2; TRBD1 matches 8 bases. The CDR3 contains 18 residues. The trim removed 2 bases at V and 2 bases at J, leaving 12 bases unmatched. Germline V gene sequence: CDR1 SGHTA, CDR2 FQGNSA. For the CDR3, the DNA is TGTGCCAGCAGCTTATTAGGGACAGGTGAGGGGAACACAGATACGCAGTATTTT. Translating it yields CASSLLGTGEGNTDTQYF.

V is TRBV27 and J is TRBJ2-5; a weak D match, TRBD2 (6 bases). Trimming left V 6 bases short and J 1 base short, with 15 bases between. The CDR3 is made up of 15 amino acids. Germline loops: CDR1 MNHEY, CDR2 SMNVEV (reference sequence). CDR3 coding DNA: TGTGCCAGCAGCTTAGGGGCGGGGCGCCAAGAGACCCAGTACTTC. Its protein product is CASSLGAGRQETQYF.

The chain couples TRBV21-1 to TRBJ1-4. TRBV21-1 is annotated as a pseudogene. CDR3 length equals 15 residues. The CDR3 DNA reads TGTGCCAGCAGCAAAGTGGTATGGGGGGAAGAAAAACTGTTTTTT. Translated, it gives CASSKVVWGEEKLFF.

The J gene is TRBJ2-2, the V gene TRBV5-1; maybe TRBD1 (6 bases). The germline V gene has CDR1 SGHRS and CDR2 YFSETQ. The CDR3 is made up of 16 amino acids. The V and J ends lost 4 bases and 5 bases respectively, with 18 bases between them. The CDR3 protein is CASSPDRPLGTGELFF. In DNA, the CDR3 is TGCGCCAGCAGCCCAGACAGGCCACTGGGTACCGGGGAGCTGTTTTTT.

The genes are TRBV19 and TRBJ2-5; D is perhaps TRBD2 (6 bases). The CDR3 loop spans 12 amino acids. Germline CDR1 is LNHDA and CDR2 is SQIVND (reference sequence). With 7 bases removed from V and 5 bases from J, the gap between germline ends came to 11 bases. The CDR3 here is CASTLGGETQYF. CDR3 nucleotides: TGTGCCAGTACCCTGGGGGGTGAGACCCAGTACTTC.

V and J are TRBV25-1 and TRBJ1-1; 10 bases map to TRBD1. This CDR3 spans 13 amino acids. J lost 12 bases, V lost 3 bases, and 7 bases had no gene match. Germline CDR1 is MGHDK and CDR2 is SYGVNS. The DNA for the CDR3 is TGTGCCAGCAGTGATCAGAAAGACAGGGGGCCTTTCTTT. It specifies CASSDQKDRGPFF. The full variable domain, rest sourced from reference TRBV25-1 and TRBJ1-1, is EADIYQTPRYLVIGTGKKITLECSQTMGHDKMYWYQQDPGMELHLIHYSYGVNSTEKGDLSSESTVSRIRTEHFPLTLESARPSHTSQYLCASSDQKDRGPFFGQGTRLTVV.

The chain recombines TRBV5-4 with TRBJ2-7, with D perhaps matching TRBD2 (6 bases). This CDR3 spans 13 amino acids. With 3 bases removed from V and 5 bases from J, the gap between germline ends came to 12 bases. CDR1 and CDR2 (germline): SGHNT, YYREEE (reference sequence). CDR3 nucleotides: TGTGCCAGCAGCTCCCTAGCGACTAACGAGCAGTACTTC. Its protein is CASSSLATNEQYF.

The chain is built from TRBV20-1 and TRBJ2-1; 14 bases line up with TRBD2. V was pared by 7 bases and J by 12 bases, with 11 bases of the junction left unmatched. The V gene's germline CDR1 is DFQATT and CDR2 SNEGSKA (reference sequence). The CDR3 is 14 amino acids. CDR3 sequence (DNA): TGCAGTGTTAATGAAGGACTAGCGGGAGGAGGGCAGTTCTTC. Amino acid sequence: CSVNEGLAGGGQFF.

The V and J genes are TRBV4-2 and TRBJ2-1, with 8 bases identical to TRBD2. The V segment lost 0 bases and the J segment 6 bases; nucleotides outside the gene matches: 10. Germline CDR1 LGHNA, CDR2 YNFKEQ. CDR3 length: 17 amino acids. The CDR3 DNA sequence: TGTGCCAGCAGCCAAGATAGAGGATTGCTAGCGGGCAATGAGCAGTTCTTC. Its protein product is CASSQDRGLLAGNEQFF.

The rearrangement links TRBV2 to TRBJ2-7; TRBD2 agrees at 14 bases. The V gene end was trimmed by 10 bases and the J gene end by 7 bases; junction bases not matched to a gene: 9. Looked up from germline, CDR1 is SNHLY and CDR2 is FYNNEI. The CDR3 consists of 14 residues. The CDR3 coding sequence is TGTGCCACTTCATCCGGGACTAGCGGGAGTGAGCAGTACTTC. Residues: CATSSGTSGSEQYF.

This chain connects TRBV2 to TRBJ1-3; possible D gene TRBD1, 6 bases. CDR1 SNHLY and CDR2 FYNNEI come from the germline V gene. The CDR3 runs to 15 residues. Trimming took 4 bases from V and 3 from J, leaving 13 bases between them. CDR3 sequence reads: CASSGSRGFGNTIYF. The CDR3 DNA is TGTGCCAGCAGTGGGAGCAGGGGTTTTGGAAACACCATATATTTT.

This chain joins TRBV30 and TRBJ2-3; 11 positions match TRBD2. The CDR3 is 19 residues long. V lost 0 bases to trimming and J lost 4 bases; unmatched junction nucleotides: 15. Germline V lookup: CDR1 GTSNPN, CDR2 SVGIG (reference sequence). The CDR3 loop is CAWSVLWLAGGPPPDTQYF. For the CDR3, the DNA is TGTGCCTGGAGTGTACTGTGGCTAGCGGGGGGCCCGCCGCCAGATACGCAGTATTTT. The variable domain in full, completed from reference TRBV30 and TRBJ2-3, reads SQTIHQWPATLVQPVGSPLSLECTVEGTSNPNLYWYRQAAGRGLQLLFYSVGIGQISSEVPQNLSASRPQDRQFILSSKKLLLSDSGFYLCAWSVLWLAGGPPPDTQYFGPGTRLTVL.

This clone appeared a few times. The J gene is TRBJ2-7, the V gene TRBV24-1, with 14 positions matching TRBD2. Germline V gives CDR1 KGHDR, CDR2 SFDVKD. J lost 7 bases, V lost 6 bases, and 7 bases had no gene match. This CDR3 contains 15 residues. CDR3 sequence (DNA): TGTGCCACCAGTCCCGGACTAGCGGGAGGTCGGGAGCAGTACTTC. This encodes CATSPGLAGGREQYF.

This chain connects TRBV7-3 to TRBJ2-1, with 9 bases fitting TRBD1. The J segment lost 4 bases and the V segment lost 5 bases, leaving 6 bases of the junction unmatched. This CDR3 has 15 residues. Germline V gene lookup returns CDR1 SGHTA and CDR2 FQGTGA. CDR3 region: CASSQRQGGYNEQFF. The CDR3 nucleotides read TGTGCCAGCAGCCAACGACAGGGGGGATACAATGAGCAGTTCTTC.

The DNA of the CDR3 is TGTGCCAGCAGCCCCCAGGTTAGCAATCAGCCCCAGCATTTT. Translated: CASSPQVSNQPQHF. V and J are TRBV3-1 (or the pseudogene TRBV3-2) and TRBJ1-5; D remains ambiguous. V was trimmed by 4 bases and J by 0 bases, leaving 7 bases between them. Germline assignment: CDR1 LGHDT and CDR2 YNNKEL (reference sequence). The CDR3 runs to 14 residues.

This clone was found once. V is TRBV18 and J is TRBJ1-5; 7 bases fit TRBD1. CDR1 and CDR2 from the germline V gene are KGHSH and LQKENI. There are 15 residues in the CDR3. V was pared by 2 bases and J by 6 bases, with 7 bases of the junction left unmatched. The CDR3 bases are TGTGCCAGCTCACCAAGTAGACAGGGAAGTCAGCCCCAGCATTTT. It yields the protein CASSPSRQGSQPQHF.

This chain links TRBV28 with TRBJ1-3; D call uncertain. Germline-derived CDR1 and CDR2 are MDHEN and SYDVKM. CDR3 length: 16 amino acids. The ends were cut back, 5 bases at V and 2 bases at J, with 16 bases in the middle. The CDR3 DNA sequence: TGTGCCAGCAGTCCCTCCGGGAAAGGGACTGGAAACACCATATATTTT. Protein sequence: CASSPSGKGTGNTIYF.

This clone was seen only a few times. This rearrangement joins TRBV2 to TRBJ1-5; a possible D gene is TRBD1 (5 bases). The CDR3 loop spans 14 amino acids. The germline V gene has CDR1 SNHLY and CDR2 FYNNEI. The germline V and J ends were trimmed by 8 bases and 0 bases, with 11 bases remaining between them. As DNA, the CDR3 is TGTGCCAGCCGCGGAGGGGCTAGCAATCAGCCCCAGCATTTT. Translated, it gives CASRGGASNQPQHF.

The rearrangement uses TRBV28 and TRBJ2-1, with TRBD2 matching 13 bases. The length of the CDR3 is 14 residues. CDR1 is MDHEN, CDR2 SYDVKM, per germline. The trim removed 9 bases at V and 8 bases at J, leaving 7 bases unmatched. The DNA of the CDR3 is TGTGCCAGTTCCCCACTAGCGGGGGGGGATGAGCAGTTCTTC. It codes for CASSPLAGGDEQFF.

The chain couples TRBV2 to TRBJ1-5, with D unresolved. CDR1 and CDR2 from the germline V gene are SNHLY and FYNNEI. Trimming took 3 bases from V and 1 from J, leaving 10 bases between them. There are 15 residues in the CDR3. The CDR3 here is CASSERGWSNQPQHF. The CDR3 DNA is TGTGCCAGCAGTGAGCGGGGTTGGAGCAATCAGCCCCAGCATTTT.

This chain joins TRBV19 and TRBJ2-1, with 9 positions matching TRBD2. After removal of 6 bases from V and 9 bases from J, the junction contained 12 bases not matched to a gene. This CDR3 region has 15 residues. In germline, CDR1 is LNHDA, CDR2 SQIVND (reference sequence). The CDR3 spells CASRLTSGRWGEQFF. The CDR3 DNA is TGTGCCAGTAGATTGACTAGCGGAAGATGGGGTGAGCAGTTCTTC. Using reference TRBV19 and TRBJ2-1 for the parts outside the CDR3, the full variable domain is DGGITQSPKYLFRKEGQNVTLSCEQNLNHDAMYWYRQDPGQGLRLIYYSQIVNDFQKGDIAEGYSVSREKKESFPLTVTSAQKNPTAFYLCASRLTSGRWGEQFFGPGTRLTVL.

The rearrangement joins TRBV30 to TRBJ1-4; D may be TRBD1 (5 bases). Trimming removed 5 bases from V and 2 bases from J, with 21 bases in between. This CDR3 contains 17 residues. The germline V gene encodes CDR1 GTSNPN and CDR2 SVGIG (reference sequence). CDR3 amino acids: CAWAQGEGITTNEKLFF. The CDR3 region has the DNA TGTGCCTGGGCTCAAGGGGAGGGAATTACTACTAATGAAAAACTGTTTTTT.

V gene TRBV5-1 combines with J gene TRBJ2-5; 9 bases map to TRBD1. There are 15 residues in the CDR3. V gave up 4 bases and J gave up 5 bases; unmatched junction bases: 9. CDR1 and CDR2 (germline): SGHRS, YFSETQ. Written as DNA, the CDR3 is TGCGCCAGCAGCCTAAACGGACAGGGGTCGGAGACCCAGTACTTC. Its translation: CASSLNGQGSETQYF.

CDR3 in amino acids: CASSITKSYGYTF. In DNA form, the CDR3 reads TGTGCCAGTAGTATCACCAAGAGCTATGGCTACACCTTC. This chain uses TRBV19 with TRBJ1-2; D is ambiguous. The CDR3 covers 13 residues. CDR1 LNHDA and CDR2 SQIVND come from the germline V gene (reference sequence). V was trimmed by 3 bases and J by 4 bases, leaving 9 bases between them.